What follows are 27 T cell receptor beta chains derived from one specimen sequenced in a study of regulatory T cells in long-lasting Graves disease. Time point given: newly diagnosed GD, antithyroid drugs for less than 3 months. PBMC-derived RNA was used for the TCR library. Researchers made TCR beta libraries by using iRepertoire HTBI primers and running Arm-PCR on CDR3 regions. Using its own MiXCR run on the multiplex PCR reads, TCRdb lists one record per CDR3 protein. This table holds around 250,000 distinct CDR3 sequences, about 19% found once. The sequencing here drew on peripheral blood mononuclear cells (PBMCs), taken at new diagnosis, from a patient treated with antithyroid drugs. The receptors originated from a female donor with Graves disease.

The CDR3 region is CASSSRGGHSSVSEQYF. The CDR3 DNA reads as TGTGCCAGCAGCTCAAGGGGGGGTCATAGTTCTGTATCCGAGCAGTACTTC. This chain joins TRBV28 and TRBJ2-7; TRBD2 might be the D (7 bases). The germline V gene encodes CDR1 MDHEN and CDR2 SYDVKM. The CDR3 extends over 17 amino acids. V lost 6 bases to trimming and J lost 6 bases, with 27 bases between them.

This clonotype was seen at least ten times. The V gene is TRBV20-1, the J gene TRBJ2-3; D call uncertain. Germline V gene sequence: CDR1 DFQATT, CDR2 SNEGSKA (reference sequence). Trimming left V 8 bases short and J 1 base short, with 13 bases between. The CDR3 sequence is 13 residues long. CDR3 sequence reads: CSLEDGRTDTQYF. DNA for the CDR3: TGCAGTCTTGAGGACGGTCGCACAGATACGCAGTATTTT.

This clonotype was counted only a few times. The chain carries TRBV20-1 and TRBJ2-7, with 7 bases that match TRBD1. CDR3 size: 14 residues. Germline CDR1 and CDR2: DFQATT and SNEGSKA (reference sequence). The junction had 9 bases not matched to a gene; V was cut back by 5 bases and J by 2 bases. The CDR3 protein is CSASRTGFTYEQYF. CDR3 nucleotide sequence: TGCAGTGCTTCCCGGACAGGTTTTACCTACGAGCAGTACTTC.

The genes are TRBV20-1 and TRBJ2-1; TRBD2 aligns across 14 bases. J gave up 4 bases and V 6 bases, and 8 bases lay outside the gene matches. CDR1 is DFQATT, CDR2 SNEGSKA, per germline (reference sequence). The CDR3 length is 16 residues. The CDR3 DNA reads TGCAGTGCGAGTACGGGACTAGCGGGGGAGTACAATGAGCAGTTCTTC. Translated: CSASTGLAGEYNEQFF.

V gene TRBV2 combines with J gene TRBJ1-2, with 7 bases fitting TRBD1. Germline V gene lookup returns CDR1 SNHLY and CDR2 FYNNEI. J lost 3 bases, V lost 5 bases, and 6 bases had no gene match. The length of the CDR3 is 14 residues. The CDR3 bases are TGTGCCAGCAGTCCTACAGGGGACGACTATGGCTACACCTTC. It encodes CASSPTGDDYGYTF.

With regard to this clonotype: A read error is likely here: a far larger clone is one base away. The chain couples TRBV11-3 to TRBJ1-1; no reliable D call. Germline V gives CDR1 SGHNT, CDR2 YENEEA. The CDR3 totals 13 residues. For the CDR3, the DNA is TGTGCCAGCAGCCAAGGACGGGGAGCTGAAGCTCTCTTT. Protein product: CASSQGRGAEALF.

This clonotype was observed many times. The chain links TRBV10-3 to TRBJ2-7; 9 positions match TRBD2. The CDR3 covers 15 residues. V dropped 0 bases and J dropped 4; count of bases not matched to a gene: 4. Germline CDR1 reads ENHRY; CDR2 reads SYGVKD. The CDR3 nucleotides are TGTGCCATCAGTGAGTCAGTAGCGGGAGTATACGAGCAGTACTTC. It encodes CAISESVAGVYEQYF.

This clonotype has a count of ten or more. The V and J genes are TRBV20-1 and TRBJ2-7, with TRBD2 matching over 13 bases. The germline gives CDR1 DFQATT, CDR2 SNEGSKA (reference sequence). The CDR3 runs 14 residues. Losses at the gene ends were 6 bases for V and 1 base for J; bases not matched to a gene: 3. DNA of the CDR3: TGCAGTGCGGAGGGACTAGCGGGATCCTACGAGCAGTACTTC. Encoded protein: CSAEGLAGSYEQYF.

This CDR3 reads CASSLAPFNEKLFF. The CDR3 coding sequence is TGCGCCAGCAGCCTGGCCCCCTTTAATGAAAAACTGTTTTTT. The V gene is TRBV4-1, the J gene TRBJ1-4; D remains unclear. The CDR3 extends over 14 amino acids. Trimming stripped 4 bases from V and 4 bases from J, with 10 bases between. Germline V CDR1 and CDR2: MGHRA, YSYEKL.

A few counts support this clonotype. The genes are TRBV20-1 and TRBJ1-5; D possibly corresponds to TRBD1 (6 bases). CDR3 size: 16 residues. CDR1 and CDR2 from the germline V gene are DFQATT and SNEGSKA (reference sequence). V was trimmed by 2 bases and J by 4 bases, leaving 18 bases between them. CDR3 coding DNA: TGCAGTGCTAGATCTGGGGGGGCTCGGGAAAATCAGCCCCAGCATTTT. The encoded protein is CSARSGGARENQPQHF.

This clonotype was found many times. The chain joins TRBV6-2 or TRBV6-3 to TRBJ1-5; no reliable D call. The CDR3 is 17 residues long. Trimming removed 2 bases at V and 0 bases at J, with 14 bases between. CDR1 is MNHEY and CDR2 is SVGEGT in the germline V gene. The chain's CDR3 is CASSYAGRPSSNQPQHF. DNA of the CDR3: TGTGCCAGCAGTTACGCGGGCAGACCATCTAGCAATCAGCCCCAGCATTTT.

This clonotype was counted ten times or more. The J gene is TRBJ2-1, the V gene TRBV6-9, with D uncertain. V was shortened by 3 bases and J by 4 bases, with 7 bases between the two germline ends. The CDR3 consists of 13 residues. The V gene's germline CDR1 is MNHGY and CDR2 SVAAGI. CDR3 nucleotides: TGTGCCAGCAGTTACCTCCTATACAATGAGCAGTTCTTC. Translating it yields CASSYLLYNEQFF.

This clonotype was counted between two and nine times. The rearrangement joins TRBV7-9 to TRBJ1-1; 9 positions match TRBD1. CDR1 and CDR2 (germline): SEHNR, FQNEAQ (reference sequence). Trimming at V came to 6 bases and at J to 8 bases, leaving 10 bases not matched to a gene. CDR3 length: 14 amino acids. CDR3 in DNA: TGTGCCAGCAGTCCTAGGGTGGGACAGGGCGAAGCTTTCTTT. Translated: CASSPRVGQGEAFF.

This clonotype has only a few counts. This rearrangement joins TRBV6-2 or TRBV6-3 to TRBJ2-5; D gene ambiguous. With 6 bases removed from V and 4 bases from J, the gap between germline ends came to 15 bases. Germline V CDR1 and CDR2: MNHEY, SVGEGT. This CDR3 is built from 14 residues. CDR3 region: CASSSGRARETQYF. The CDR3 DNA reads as TGTGCCAGCAGCTCAGGACGGGCAAGAGAGACCCAGTACTTC.

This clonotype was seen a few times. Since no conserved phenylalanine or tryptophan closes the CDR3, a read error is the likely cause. In DNA form, the CDR3 reads TGCAGTGCTAGAGACCGAAAGGGAAGCTCCTACGAGCAGTACCTC. It translates to CSARDRKGSSYEQYL. The rearrangement uses TRBV20-1 and TRBJ2-7; D ambiguous. The V end was cut by 0 bases, the J end by 0 bases, with 12 bases between. Germline CDR1 and CDR2: DFQATT and SNEGSKA (reference sequence). The CDR3 runs 15 residues.

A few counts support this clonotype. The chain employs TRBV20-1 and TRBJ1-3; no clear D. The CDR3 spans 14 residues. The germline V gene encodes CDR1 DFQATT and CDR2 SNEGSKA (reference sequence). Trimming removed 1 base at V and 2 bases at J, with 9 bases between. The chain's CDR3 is CSARVGPAGNTIYF. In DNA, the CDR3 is TGCAGTGCTAGAGTAGGGCCTGCTGGAAACACCATATATTTT.

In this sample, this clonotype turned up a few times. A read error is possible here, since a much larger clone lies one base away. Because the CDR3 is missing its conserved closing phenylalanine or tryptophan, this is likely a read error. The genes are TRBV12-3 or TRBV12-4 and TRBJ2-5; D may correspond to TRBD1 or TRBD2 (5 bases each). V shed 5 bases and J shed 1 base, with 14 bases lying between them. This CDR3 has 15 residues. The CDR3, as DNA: TGTGCCAGCAGTAACCGGGACGGCAGCCAAGAGACCCAGTACCTC. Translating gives CASSNRDGSQETQYL.

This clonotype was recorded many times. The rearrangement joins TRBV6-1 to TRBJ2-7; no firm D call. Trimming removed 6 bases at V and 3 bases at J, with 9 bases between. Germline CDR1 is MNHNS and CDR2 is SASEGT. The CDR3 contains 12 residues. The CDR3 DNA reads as TGTGCCAGCAGCCGTCCCGACTACGAGCAGTACTTC. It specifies CASSRPDYEQYF.

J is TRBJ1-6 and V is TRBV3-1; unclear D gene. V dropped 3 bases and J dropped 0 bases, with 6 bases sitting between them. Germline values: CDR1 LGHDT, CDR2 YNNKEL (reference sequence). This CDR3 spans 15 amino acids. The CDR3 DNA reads TGTGCCAGCAGCCAGCCGGGCTCCTATAATTCACCCCTCCACTTT. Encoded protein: CASSQPGSYNSPLHF.

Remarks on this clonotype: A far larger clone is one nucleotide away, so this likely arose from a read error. Here the CDR3 DNA reads TGTGCCCGCAGCTTAGACCTGGGGGCTTGGGGCTACACCTTC. It is translated as CARSLDLGAWGYTF. The chain combines TRBV11-3 with TRBJ1-2; possibly TRBD1 for D (6 bases). From germline, CDR1 is SGHNT and CDR2 YENEEA. The length of the CDR3 is 14 residues.

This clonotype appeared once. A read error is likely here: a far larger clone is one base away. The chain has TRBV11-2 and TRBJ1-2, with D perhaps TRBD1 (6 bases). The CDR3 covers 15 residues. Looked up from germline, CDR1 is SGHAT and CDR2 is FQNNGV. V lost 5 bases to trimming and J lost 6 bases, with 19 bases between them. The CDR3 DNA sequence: TGTGCCAGCAGCCCTACAGGACAGAAGTCCCATGGCTACACCTTC. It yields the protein CASSPTGQKSHGYTF. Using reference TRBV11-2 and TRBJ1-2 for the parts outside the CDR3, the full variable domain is EAGVAQSPRYKIIEKRQSVAFWCNPISGHATLYWYQQILGQGPKLLIQFQNNGVVDDSQLPKDRFSAERLKGVDSTLKIQPAKLEDSAVYLCASSPTGQKSHGYTFGSGTRLTVV.

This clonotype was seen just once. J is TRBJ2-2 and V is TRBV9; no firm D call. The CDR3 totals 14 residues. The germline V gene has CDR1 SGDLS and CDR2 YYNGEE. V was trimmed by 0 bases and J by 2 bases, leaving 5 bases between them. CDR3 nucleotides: TGTGCCAGCAGCGTAGTCACCAACACCGGGGAGCTGTTTTTT. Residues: CASSVVTNTGELFF.

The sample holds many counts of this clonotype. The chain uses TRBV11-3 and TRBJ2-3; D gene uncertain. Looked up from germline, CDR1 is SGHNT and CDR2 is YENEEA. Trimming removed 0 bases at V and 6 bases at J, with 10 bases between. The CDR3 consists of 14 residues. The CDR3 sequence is CASSLDHRRDTQYF. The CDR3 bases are TGTGCCAGCAGCTTAGATCATCGTCGTGATACGCAGTATTTT.

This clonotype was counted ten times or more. CDR3 sequence: CASSYSAVGNSPLHF. The CDR3 DNA sequence: TGTGCCAGCAGTTACTCGGCAGTCGGTAATTCACCCCTCCACTTT. This rearrangement joins TRBV6-5 to TRBJ1-6; D remains unclear. V lost 0 bases, J lost 6 bases, and 9 bases lay in between. Germline V lookup: CDR1 MNHEY, CDR2 SVGAGI. The CDR3 has 15 amino acids.

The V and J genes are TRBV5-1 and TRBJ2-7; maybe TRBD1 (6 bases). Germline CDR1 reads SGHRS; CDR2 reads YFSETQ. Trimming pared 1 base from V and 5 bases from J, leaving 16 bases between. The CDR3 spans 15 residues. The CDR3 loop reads CASSLLPDSLHEQYF. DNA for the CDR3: TGCGCCAGCAGCTTGTTACCGGACAGCCTTCACGAGCAGTACTTC.

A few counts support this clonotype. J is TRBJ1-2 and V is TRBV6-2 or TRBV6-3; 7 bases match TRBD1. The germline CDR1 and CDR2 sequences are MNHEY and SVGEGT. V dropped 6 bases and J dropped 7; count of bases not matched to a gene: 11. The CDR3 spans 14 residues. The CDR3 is CASRETTGLRGYTF. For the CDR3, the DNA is TGTGCCAGCAGAGAAACGACAGGGTTACGTGGCTACACCTTC.

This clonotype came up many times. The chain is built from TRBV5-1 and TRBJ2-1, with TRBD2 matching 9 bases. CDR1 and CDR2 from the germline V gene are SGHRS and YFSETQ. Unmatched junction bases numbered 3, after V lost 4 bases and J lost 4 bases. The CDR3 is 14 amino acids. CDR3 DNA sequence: TGCGCCAGCAGCGCAAGCGGGGGGTACAATGAGCAGTTCTTC. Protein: CASSASGGYNEQFF.